The rows below give T cell receptor beta chains drawn from one sample of a study of T cell changes during pregnancy in multiple sclerosis. The data were produced by immunoSEQ multiplex PCR, yet TCRdb's version contains in-frame clones alone and is incomplete. The data hold about 75,000 clones, with roughly 90% observed a single time. The material sequenced was peripheral blood, taken in the first trimester of pregnancy. Source of these receptors: a female donor in good health, enrolled as a control in a pregnancy study. Both conserved end residues are part of each CDR3. Each record gives: V gene, J gene, D gene, clone size, CDR3 DNA, CDR3 protein. A D gene is named only where the DNA matches it firmly. Size is stated for part of the rows, as once, few or many counts, or as a class when the clone is expanded.

V gene: TRBV28
J gene: TRBJ1-2
D gene: .
clone size: .
CDR3 DNA: TGTGCCAGCAGTTTATGGGGCCACAAGGGGGACTATGGCTACACCTTC
CDR3 protein: CASSLWGHKGDYGYTF

V gene: TRBV6-5
J gene: TRBJ1-6
D gene: TRBD1
clone size: .
CDR3 DNA: TGTGCCAGCAGTTTCGACAGGGCAGCCTATAATTCACCCCTCCACTTT
CDR3 protein: CASSFDRAAYNSPLHF

V gene: TRBV11-2
J gene: TRBJ1-4
D gene: TRBD1
clone size: .
CDR3 DNA: TGTGCCAGCAGCTCAGACAGGGCCCTGGAAAAACTGTTTTTT
CDR3 protein: CASSSDRALEKLFF

V gene: TRBV4-3
J gene: TRBJ2-5
D gene: .
clone size: .
CDR3 DNA: TGCGCCAGCAGCCCGACCGGGCGTCGGCCGGGGGAGACCCAGTACTTC
CDR3 protein: CASSPTGRRPGETQYF

V gene: TRBV4-1
J gene: TRBJ1-5
D gene: TRBD1
clone size: .
CDR3 DNA: TGCGCCAGCAGCCAAGTAAACGGGCGGACAGGGACAAAACCAGATAGCAATCAGCCCCAGCATTTT
CDR3 protein: CASSQVNGRTGTKPDSNQPQHF

V gene: TRBV5-1
J gene: TRBJ1-6
D gene: TRBD1
clone size: .
CDR3 DNA: TGCGCCAGCAGCTTGGGGACAGGGGATTCACCCCTCCACTTT
CDR3 protein: CASSLGTGDSPLHF

V gene: TRBV2
J gene: TRBJ1-5
D gene: .
clone size: .
CDR3 DNA: TGTGCCAGCAGTGAAGCGGCAGATAGCAATCAGCCCCAGCATTTT
CDR3 protein: CASSEAADSNQPQHF

V gene: TRBV11-3
J gene: TRBJ2-2
D gene: TRBD2
clone size: .
CDR3 DNA: TGTGCCAGCAGCGCCTCCGGGCTAGCGGGGGCCACCGGGGAGCTGTTTTTT
CDR3 protein: CASSASGLAGATGELFF

V gene: TRBV19
J gene: TRBJ1-4
D gene: TRBD1
clone size: once
CDR3 DNA: TGTGCCACCTTGGGAACAGGGGCCGGGGAGGAAAAACTGTTTTTT
CDR3 protein: CATLGTGAGEEKLFF

V gene: TRBV7-2
J gene: TRBJ2-7
D gene: .
clone size: once
CDR3 DNA: TGTGCCAGCAGCTCCCGGCCAACTTACTACTCCTACGAGCAGTACTTC
CDR3 protein: CASSSRPTYYSYEQYF

V gene: TRBV9
J gene: TRBJ1-6
D gene: .
clone size: .
CDR3 DNA: TGTGCCAGCAGCGTCCTCCTCAGGGATTCACCCCTCCACTTT
CDR3 protein: CASSVLLRDSPLHF

V gene: TRBV25-1
J gene: TRBJ1-2
D gene: TRBD1
clone size: .
CDR3 DNA: TGTGCCAGCAGTGAATTCAGGGGACAGGGGTCCAACTATGGCTACACCTTC
CDR3 protein: CASSEFRGQGSNYGYTF

V gene: TRBV7-9
J gene: TRBJ2-3
D gene: .
clone size: .
CDR3 DNA: TGTGCCAGCAGCTTAGGTGTGGGGAGGCCAGATACGCAGTATTTT
CDR3 protein: CASSLGVGRPDTQYF

V gene: TRBV27
J gene: TRBJ2-7
D gene: .
clone size: once
CDR3 DNA: TGTGCCAGCAGTTTAGACTTTGGAGGGGAGCAGTACTTC
CDR3 protein: CASSLDFGGEQYF

V gene: TRBV7-9
J gene: TRBJ2-5
D gene: .
clone size: .
CDR3 DNA: TGTGCCAGCAGCCCTGGAGTTGACCAGTACTTC
CDR3 protein: CASSPGVDQYF

V gene: TRBV9
J gene: TRBJ2-1
D gene: TRBD2
clone size: once
CDR3 DNA: TGTGCCAGCAGCGTAGGTGCCGCGGGAGCCTTAAGGAATGAGCAGTTCTTC
CDR3 protein: CASSVGAAGALRNEQFF

V gene: TRBV27
J gene: TRBJ2-2
D gene: .
clone size: .
CDR3 DNA: TGTGCCAGCAGTTTAGGGCGGGGCTACACCGGGGAGCTGTTTTTT
CDR3 protein: CASSLGRGYTGELFF

V gene: TRBV28
J gene: TRBJ2-7
D gene: TRBD2
clone size: once
CDR3 DNA: TGTGCCAGCAGTTTAGGGGGGGAAGGTTACGAGCAGTACTTC
CDR3 protein: CASSLGGEGYEQYF

V gene: TRBV28
J gene: TRBJ2-7
D gene: TRBD1
clone size: .
CDR3 DNA: TGTGCCAGCAGGACAGGGGGCCTCGGAGGGTACTACGAGCAGTACTTC
CDR3 protein: CASRTGGLGGYYEQYF

V gene: TRBV6-1
J gene: TRBJ1-5
D gene: .
clone size: .
CDR3 DNA: TGTGCCAGCAGGGACGTGGGGGCTAGCAATCAGCCCCAGCATTTT
CDR3 protein: CASRDVGASNQPQHF

V gene: TRBV5-1
J gene: TRBJ1-4
D gene: .
clone size: .
CDR3 DNA: TGCGCCAGCAGCCCGGAGGGAGTGCAAAATGAAAAACTGTTTTTT
CDR3 protein: CASSPEGVQNEKLFF

V gene: TRBV11-2
J gene: TRBJ1-4
D gene: .
clone size: .
CDR3 DNA: TGTGCCAGCAGCTCAGGGCTTAATGAAAAACTGTTTTTT
CDR3 protein: CASSSGLNEKLFF

V gene: TRBV6-5
J gene: TRBJ1-2
D gene: .
clone size: .
CDR3 DNA: TGTGCCAGCCAACAGGGACATGGCTACACCTTC
CDR3 protein: CASQQGHGYTF

V gene: TRBV19
J gene: TRBJ2-5
D gene: .
clone size: .
CDR3 DNA: TGTGCCAGTGGGGTGGGAGCGGCTTTAGAGACCCAGTACTTC
CDR3 protein: CASGVGAALETQYF

V gene: TRBV6-6
J gene: TRBJ2-7
D gene: TRBD1
clone size: once
CDR3 DNA: TGTGCCAGCAGTTACTACGACAGGGGTGGGTACGAGCAGTACTTC
CDR3 protein: CASSYYDRGGYEQYF

V gene: TRBV19
J gene: TRBJ2-6
D gene: .
clone size: .
CDR3 DNA: TGTGCCAGTAGTGCCTCAGGCTCTGGGGCCAACGTCCTGACTTTC
CDR3 protein: CASSASGSGANVLTF

V gene: TRBV20-1
J gene: TRBJ1-3
D gene: .
clone size: .
CDR3 DNA: TGCAGTGCCATGGGGGGGCTCATATATTTT
CDR3 protein: CSAMGGLIYF

V gene: TRBV5-1
J gene: TRBJ2-2
D gene: TRBD1
clone size: few
CDR3 DNA: TGCGCCAGCAGCTCGATAAATCTGGGGGACAGTACCGGGGAGCTGTTTTTT
CDR3 protein: CASSSINLGDSTGELFF

V gene: TRBV28
J gene: TRBJ2-3
D gene: .
clone size: once
CDR3 DNA: TGTGCCAGCAGTTCCCAGGGGTTAGATACGCAGTATTTT
CDR3 protein: CASSSQGLDTQYF

V gene: TRBV5-1
J gene: TRBJ1-1
D gene: .
clone size: .
CDR3 DNA: TGCGCCAGCAGCTTGGGCGATTTTACGGGTACTGAAGCTTTCTTT
CDR3 protein: CASSLGDFTGTEAFF

V gene: TRBV14
J gene: TRBJ1-6
D gene: TRBD1
clone size: .
CDR3 DNA: TGTGCCAGCAGCCAAGAGAGAACAGGGGGTTCACCCCTCCACTTT
CDR3 protein: CASSQERTGGSPLHF